These T cell receptor beta chains were read from a single sample in a study of T cells in Graves' hyperthyroidism and ophthalmopathy. In TCRdb, the multiplex PCR reads were re-called with MiXCR into one record per CDR3 protein. The sample lists fewer than 250,000 distinct CDR3 sequences, more than 15% occurring once. Sequenced: blood. These TCRs come from a man aged 50-59 years with Graves' hyperthyroidism. Each CDR3 is given with its conserved first and last residue. Fields, in order: D gene, J gene, V gene, clone size, CDR3 protein, CDR3 DNA. D genes are given only for firm matches. Expanded clones get a size class; other rows say once, few or many, or leave the size out.

d_gene: .; j_gene: TRBJ2-5; v_gene: TRBV14; abundance: many; CDR3aa: CASSHQETQYF; CDR3nt: TGTGCCAGCAGCCACCAAGAGACCCAGTACTTC
d_gene: TRBD1; j_gene: TRBJ2-7; v_gene: TRBV11-2; abundance: many; CDR3aa: CASSLDAQGFYEQYF; CDR3nt: TGTGCCAGCAGCTTAGACGCACAGGGGTTCTACGAGCAGTACTTC
d_gene: .; j_gene: TRBJ1-1; v_gene: TRBV28; abundance: .; CDR3aa: CASSSPGVEQNTEAFF; CDR3nt: TGTGCCAGCAGTTCCCCCGGGGTGGAACAGAACACTGAAGCTTTCTTT
d_gene: .; j_gene: TRBJ1-5; v_gene: TRBV12-3/TRBV12-4; abundance: few; CDR3aa: CASSRAYSNQPQHF; CDR3nt: TGTGCCAGCAGTAGGGCATATAGCAATCAGCCCCAGCATTTT
d_gene: .; j_gene: TRBJ1-1; v_gene: TRBV30; abundance: many; CDR3aa: CAWSVTANTEAFF; CDR3nt: TGTGCCTGGAGTGTAACGGCGAACACTGAAGCTTTCTTT
d_gene: .; j_gene: TRBJ2-4; v_gene: TRBV28; abundance: many; CDR3aa: CASSKERLIQYF; CDR3nt: TGTGCCAGCAGTAAGGAGCGATTGATTCAGTACTTC
d_gene: .; j_gene: TRBJ1-1; v_gene: TRBV5-6; abundance: .; CDR3aa: CASSRDFTRAFF; CDR3nt: TGTGCCAGCAGCCGGGACTTCACCAGAGCTTTCTTT
d_gene: TRBD1; j_gene: TRBJ2-1; v_gene: TRBV2; abundance: many; CDR3aa: CASTRDRGLHEQFF; CDR3nt: TGTGCCAGCACGCGGGACAGGGGGCTCCATGAGCAGTTCTTC
d_gene: TRBD1; j_gene: TRBJ1-1; v_gene: TRBV6-1; abundance: many; CDR3aa: CASSRTGNMNTEAFF; CDR3nt: TGTGCCAGCAGTCGGACAGGGAACATGAACACTGAAGCTTTCTTT
d_gene: .; j_gene: TRBJ2-5; v_gene: TRBV24-1; abundance: few; CDR3aa: CATSDFMGAAQETQYF; CDR3nt: TGTGCCACCAGTGATTTTATGGGGGCAGCACAAGAGACCCAGTACTTC
d_gene: .; j_gene: TRBJ1-1; v_gene: TRBV10-3; abundance: many; CDR3aa: CAISEVSANMNTEAFF; CDR3nt: TGTGCCATCAGTGAAGTCAGCGCAAATATGAACACTGAAGCTTTCTTT
d_gene: TRBD2; j_gene: TRBJ2-1; v_gene: TRBV29-1; abundance: many; CDR3aa: CSGGLAGGNEQFF; CDR3nt: TGCAGCGGGGGACTAGCGGGAGGGAATGAGCAGTTCTTC
d_gene: TRBD2; j_gene: TRBJ2-3; v_gene: TRBV20-1; abundance: many; CDR3aa: CSARDPGRAADTQYF; CDR3nt: TGCAGTGCTAGAGATCCCGGGAGGGCCGCAGATACGCAGTATTTT
d_gene: TRBD1; j_gene: TRBJ1-1; v_gene: TRBV5-4; abundance: .; CDR3aa: CASSPPDRGTEAFF; CDR3nt: TGTGCCAGCAGCCCCCCGGACAGGGGCACTGAAGCTTTCTTT
d_gene: .; j_gene: TRBJ2-1; v_gene: TRBV7-8; abundance: many; CDR3aa: CASSLPFGYRPYNEQFF; CDR3nt: TGTGCCAGCAGCTTACCCTTCGGGTACAGGCCCTACAATGAGCAGTTCTTC
d_gene: .; j_gene: TRBJ1-2; v_gene: TRBV27; abundance: .; CDR3aa: CASKPLGQPTNYGYTF; CDR3nt: TGTGCCAGCAAACCTCTAGGACAGCCCACTAACTATGGCTACACCTTC
d_gene: TRBD2; j_gene: TRBJ2-1; v_gene: TRBV20-1; abundance: .; CDR3aa: CSAGGRVHNEQFF; CDR3nt: TGCAGTGCCGGCGGGAGGGTCCACAATGAGCAGTTCTTC
d_gene: .; j_gene: TRBJ1-5; v_gene: TRBV10-3; abundance: few; CDR3aa: CAISQSRQPQHF; CDR3nt: TGTGCCATTTCCCAGTCACGTCAGCCCCAGCATTTT
d_gene: .; j_gene: TRBJ2-3; v_gene: TRBV5-1; abundance: .; CDR3aa: CASSLGQASTDTQYF; CDR3nt: TGCGCCAGCAGCTTGGGACAGGCTAGCACAGATACGCAGTATTTT
d_gene: TRBD2; j_gene: TRBJ2-1; v_gene: TRBV2; abundance: many; CDR3aa: CASSLRGSSINEQFF; CDR3nt: TGTGCCAGCAGTCTCCGCGGGAGTTCGATCAATGAGCAGTTCTTC
d_gene: .; j_gene: TRBJ2-1; v_gene: TRBV30; abundance: medium-sized; CDR3aa: CAWSVNDIGGYSYNEQFF; CDR3nt: TGTGCCTGGAGTGTAAATGATATCGGAGGGTATAGCTACAATGAGCAGTTCTTC
d_gene: .; j_gene: TRBJ2-7; v_gene: TRBV3-1; abundance: many; CDR3aa: CASSRRGVAYEQYF; CDR3nt: TGTGCCAGCAGCCGACGTGGGGTGGCCTACGAGCAGTACTTC